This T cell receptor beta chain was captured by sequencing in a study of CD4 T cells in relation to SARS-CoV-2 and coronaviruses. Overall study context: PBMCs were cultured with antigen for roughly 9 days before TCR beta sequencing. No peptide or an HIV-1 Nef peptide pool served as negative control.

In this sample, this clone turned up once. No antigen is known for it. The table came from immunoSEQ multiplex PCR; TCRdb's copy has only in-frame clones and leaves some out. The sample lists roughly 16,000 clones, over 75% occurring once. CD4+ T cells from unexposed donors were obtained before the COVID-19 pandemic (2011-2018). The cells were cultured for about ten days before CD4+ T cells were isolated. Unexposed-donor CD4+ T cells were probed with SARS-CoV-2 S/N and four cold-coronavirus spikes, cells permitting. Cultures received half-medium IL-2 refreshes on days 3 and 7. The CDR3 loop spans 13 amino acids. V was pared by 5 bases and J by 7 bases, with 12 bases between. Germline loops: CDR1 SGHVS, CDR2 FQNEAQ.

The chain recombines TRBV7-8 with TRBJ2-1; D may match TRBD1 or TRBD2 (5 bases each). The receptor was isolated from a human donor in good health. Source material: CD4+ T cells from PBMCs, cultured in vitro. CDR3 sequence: CASSLYGGNEQFF. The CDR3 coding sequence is TGTGCCAGCAGCCTATATGGGGGAAATGAGCAGTTCTTC.